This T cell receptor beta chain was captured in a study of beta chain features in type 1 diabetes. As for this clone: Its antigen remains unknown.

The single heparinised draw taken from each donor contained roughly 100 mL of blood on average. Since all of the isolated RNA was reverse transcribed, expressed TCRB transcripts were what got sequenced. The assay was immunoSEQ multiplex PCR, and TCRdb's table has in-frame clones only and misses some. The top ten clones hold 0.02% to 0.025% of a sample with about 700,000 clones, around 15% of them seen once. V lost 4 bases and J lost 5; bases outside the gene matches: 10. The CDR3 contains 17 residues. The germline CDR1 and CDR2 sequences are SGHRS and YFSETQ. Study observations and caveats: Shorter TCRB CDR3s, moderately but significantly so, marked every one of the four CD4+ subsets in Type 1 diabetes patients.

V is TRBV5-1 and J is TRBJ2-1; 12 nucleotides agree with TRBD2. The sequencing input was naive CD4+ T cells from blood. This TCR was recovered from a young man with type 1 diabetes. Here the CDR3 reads CASSLTPGLAGDNEQFF. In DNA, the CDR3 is TGCGCCAGCAGCCTGACCCCGGGACTAGCGGGTGACAATGAGCAGTTCTTC. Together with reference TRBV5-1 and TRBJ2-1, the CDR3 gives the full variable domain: KAGVTQTPRYLIKTRGQQVTLSCSPISGHRSVSWYQQTPGQGLQFLFEYFSETQRNKGNFPGRFSGRQFSNSRSEMNVSTLELGDSALYLCASSLTPGLAGDNEQFFGPGTRLTVL.